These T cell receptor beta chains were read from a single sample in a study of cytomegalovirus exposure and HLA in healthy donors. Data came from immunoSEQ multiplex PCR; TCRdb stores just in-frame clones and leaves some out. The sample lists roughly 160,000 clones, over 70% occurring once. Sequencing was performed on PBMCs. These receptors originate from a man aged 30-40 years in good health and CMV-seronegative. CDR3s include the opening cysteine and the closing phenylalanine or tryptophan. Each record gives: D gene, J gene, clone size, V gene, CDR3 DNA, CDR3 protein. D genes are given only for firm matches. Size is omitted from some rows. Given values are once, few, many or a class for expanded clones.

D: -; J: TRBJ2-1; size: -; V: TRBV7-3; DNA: TGTGCCAGCAGCTTATGGGGGCCTGACAATGAGCAGTTCTTC; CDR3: CASSLWGPDNEQFF
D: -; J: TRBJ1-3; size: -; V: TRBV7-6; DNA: TGTGCCAGCAGCTTAGACGCAGGGGTAGGAAACACCATATATTTT; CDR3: CASSLDAGVGNTIYF
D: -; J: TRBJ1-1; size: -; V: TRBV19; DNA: TGTGCCAGTAGTATACAGCCGGCGGGTCTAAACACTGAAGCTTTCTTT; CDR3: CASSIQPAGLNTEAFF
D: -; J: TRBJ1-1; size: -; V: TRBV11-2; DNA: TGTGCCAGCAGCTTACAGGGGAGAACTGAAGCTTTCTTT; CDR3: CASSLQGRTEAFF
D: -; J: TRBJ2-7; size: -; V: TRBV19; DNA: TGTGCCAGCCAGAGGCTAGCGGACAGCTCCTACGAGCAGTACTTC; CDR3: CASQRLADSSYEQYF
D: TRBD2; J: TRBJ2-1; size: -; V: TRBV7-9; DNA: TGTGCCAGCAACCGACTAGCGGGGGTGGGTGAGCAGTTCTTC; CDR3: CASNRLAGVGEQFF
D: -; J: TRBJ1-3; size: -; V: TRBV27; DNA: TGTGCCAGCAGTTTAAGCGGGGACTCTGGAAACACCATATATTTT; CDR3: CASSLSGDSGNTIYF
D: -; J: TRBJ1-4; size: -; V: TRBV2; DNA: TGTGCCAGCAGGAGGGGGGGGGCTAATGAAAAACTGTTTTTT; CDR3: CASRRGGANEKLFF
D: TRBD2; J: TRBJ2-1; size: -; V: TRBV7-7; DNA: TGTGCCAGCAGCTGGACTAGCGGGAGGATCAGCTCCTACAATGAGCAGTTCTTC; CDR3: CASSWTSGRISSYNEQFF
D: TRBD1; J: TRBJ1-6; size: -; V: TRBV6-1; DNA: TGTGCCAGCAGTGCTAACAGGGGCGGCTATAATTCACCCCTCCACTTT; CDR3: CASSANRGGYNSPLHF
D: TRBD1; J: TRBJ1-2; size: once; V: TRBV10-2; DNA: TGCGCCAGCAGTGAGCGAGGGACAGGGGGCCGGTATGGCTACACCTTC; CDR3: CASSERGTGGRYGYTF
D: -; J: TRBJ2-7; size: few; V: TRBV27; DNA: TGTGCCAGCAGTTTTTCCTACGACCTTGAGGGGGACTACGAGCAGTACTTC; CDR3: CASSFSYDLEGDYEQYF
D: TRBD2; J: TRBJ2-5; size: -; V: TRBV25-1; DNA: TGTGCCAGCAGTCCCAAACCCCCAGGGCGGGGGGAGACCCAGTACTTC; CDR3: CASSPKPPGRGETQYF
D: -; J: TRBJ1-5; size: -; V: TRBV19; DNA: TGTGCCAGTAGTATAGATAGAGCGGCCTCCAGTCAGCCCCAGCATTTT; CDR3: CASSIDRAASSQPQHF
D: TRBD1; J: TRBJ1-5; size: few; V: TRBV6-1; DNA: TGTGCCAGCAGTGAGACAGGGGACAATCAGCCCCAGCATTTT; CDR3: CASSETGDNQPQHF
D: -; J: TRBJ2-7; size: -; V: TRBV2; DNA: TGTGCCAGCAGCAAACTACCGGGACTGGATACCTACGAGCAGTACTTC; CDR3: CASSKLPGLDTYEQYF
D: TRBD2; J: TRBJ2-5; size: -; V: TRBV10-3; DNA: TGTGCCATCGGGGGACTGAGGCTAGCGGGAGAGGAGACCCAGTACTTC; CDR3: CAIGGLRLAGEETQYF
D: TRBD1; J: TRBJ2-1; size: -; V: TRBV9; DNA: TGTGCCAGCAGCGTAGCCCAAGGGGGCTTCGGCTCCTACAATGAGCAGTTCTTC; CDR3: CASSVAQGGFGSYNEQFF
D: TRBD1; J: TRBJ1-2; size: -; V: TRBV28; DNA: TGTGCCAGCAGTTTCGGGACAGGGCCCTATGGCTACACCTTC; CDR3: CASSFGTGPYGYTF
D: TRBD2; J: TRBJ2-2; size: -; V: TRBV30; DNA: TGTGCCTGGAGTAGGGTAGCGGGAGAGATCGGGGAGCTGTTTTTT; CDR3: CAWSRVAGEIGELFF
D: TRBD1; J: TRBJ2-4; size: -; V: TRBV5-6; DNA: TGTGCCAGCAGCACCCGGGACAGTTGGGACATTCAGTACTTC; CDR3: CASSTRDSWDIQYF
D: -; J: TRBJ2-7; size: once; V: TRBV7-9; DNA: TGTGCCAGCAGCTACCGAGAGGCGGGGCAGTACTTC; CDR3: CASSYREAGQYF
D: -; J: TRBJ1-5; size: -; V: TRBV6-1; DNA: TGTGCCAGCGGCAAAACAGGTACCGATCAGCCCCAGCATTTT; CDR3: CASGKTGTDQPQHF
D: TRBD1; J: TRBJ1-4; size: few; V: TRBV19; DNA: TGTGCCAGTAGTATCGTTGACAGGGGCAATGAAAAACTGTTTTTT; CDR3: CASSIVDRGNEKLFF
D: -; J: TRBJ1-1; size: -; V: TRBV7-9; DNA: TGTGCCAGCAGCTCCGAGGGGAACACTGAAGCTTTCTTT; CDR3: CASSSEGNTEAFF
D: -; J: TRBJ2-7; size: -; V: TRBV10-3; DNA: TGTGCCATCTCCTCCTTAACGGACGAGCAGTACTTC; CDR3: CAISSLTDEQYF
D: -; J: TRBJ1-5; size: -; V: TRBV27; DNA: TGTGCCAGCAGTTTCAGCAGGGGTGTTCAGCCCCAGCATTTT; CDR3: CASSFSRGVQPQHF